The next 5 T cell receptor beta chains were all read from a single sample in a study of beta chain features in type 1 diabetes. Expressed TCRB transcripts got sequenced, as all isolated RNA was reverse transcribed. Libraries were prepared by immunoSEQ multiplex PCR; TCRdb keeps only in-frame clonotypes and omits some of them. The sample carries 450,000 or so clones, 10% to 12% recorded once. The sequencing input was naive CD4+ T cells from blood. The receptor set was obtained from a woman aged 18-29 years in good health.

The V call is TRBV29-1, the J call TRBJ1-2; D ambiguous. The CDR3 contains 12 residues. Germline V gene sequence: CDR1 SQVTM, CDR2 ANQGSEA. The V and J ends lost 6 bases and 5 bases respectively, with 13 bases between them. CDR3 DNA sequence: TGCAGCGTCGACTCCTGGCCGTATGGCTACACCTTC. Translation: CSVDSWPYGYTF.

The chain employs TRBV7-3 and TRBJ2-1, with unresolved D. Germline CDR1 SGHTA, CDR2 FQGTGA. V lost 4 bases to trimming and J lost 9 bases, with 10 bases between them. The CDR3 is 12 residues long. CDR3 protein: CASSSRLGEQFF. In nucleotides, the CDR3 is TGTGCCAGCAGCTCTCGGTTGGGTGAGCAGTTCTTC.

This chain uses TRBV28 with TRBJ2-1; D gene ambiguous. CDR1 and CDR2 (germline): MDHEN, SYDVKM. The V and J ends lost 6 bases and 6 bases respectively, with 9 bases between them. There are 12 residues in the CDR3. The DNA for the CDR3 is TGTGCCAGCAGAAGCCCCCTCAATGAGCAGTTCTTC. Amino acids: CASRSPLNEQFF.

This chain joins TRBV7-9 and TRBJ2-1; D remains unclear. The CDR3 is made up of 16 amino acids. With 3 bases removed from V and 8 bases from J, the gap between germline ends came to 20 bases. The germline V gene encodes CDR1 SEHNR and CDR2 FQNEAQ (reference sequence). CDR3 sequence (DNA): TGTGCCAGCAGCTTGACCGTTCGGGCGTTTTCGGATGAGCAGTTCTTC. Translation gives CASSLTVRAFSDEQFF. Looking up the rest from reference TRBV7-9 and TRBJ2-1 gives the full variable domain: DTGVSQNPRHKITKRGQNVTFRCDPISEHNRLYWYRQTLGQGPEFLTYFQNEAQLEKSRLLSDRFSAERPKGSFSTLEIQRTEQGDSAMYLCASSLTVRAFSDEQFFGPGTRLTVL.

The chain combines TRBV4-1 with TRBJ2-4, with 9 bases lining up with TRBD2. CDR1 and CDR2 (germline): MGHRA, YSYEKL. V shed 2 bases and J 8 bases; nucleotides not matched to a gene: 13. The CDR3 has 17 amino acids. The CDR3 here is CASSQRAGGNKNYIQYF. The CDR3 nucleotides read TGCGCCAGCAGCCAACGGGCGGGGGGGAACAAAAATTACATTCAGTACTTC.